This is a list of T cell receptor beta chains from one sample in a study of cytomegalovirus exposure and HLA in healthy donors. This table comes from immunoSEQ multiplex PCR, and its TCRdb copy is limited to in-frame clones, with some not included. The profile shows 150,000 to 200,000 clones, more than 60% of them singletons. Sequencing used PBMCs. The origin of the receptors is a female donor in good health and CMV-seronegative. Both conserved end residues are part of each CDR3. Each record gives: D gene, clone size, CDR3 length, J gene, V gene, CDR3 protein, CDR3 DNA. The D gene is left open where the match is weak. The size field is filled for only some rows; it gives once, few, many or a size class.

>NA|NA|15|TRBJ2-3|TRBV19
CASSIASGSTDTQYF
TGTGCCAGTAGTATAGCCTCCGGGAGCACAGATACGCAGTATTTT
>TRBD2|once|15|TRBJ2-7|TRBV7-8
CASSLEGTSSYEQYF
TGTGCCAGCAGCTTAGAAGGGACTAGCTCCTACGAGCAGTACTTC
>NA|NA|14|TRBJ1-5|TRBV28
CASSLPRINQPQHF
TGTGCCAGCAGTTTACCCAGAATCAATCAGCCCCAGCATTTT
>NA|NA|15|TRBJ1-1|TRBV6-6
CASSYSIGAGTEAFF
TGTGCCAGCAGTTACTCGATTGGGGCGGGGACTGAAGCTTTCTTT
>TRBD1|NA|16|TRBJ1-5|TRBV10-3
CAISESGGQVNQPQHF
TGTGCCATCAGTGAGTCTGGGGGACAGGTCAATCAGCCCCAGCATTTT
>TRBD2|NA|15|TRBJ2-5|TRBV5-4
CASSVASGGRETQYF
TGTGCCAGCAGCGTCGCTAGCGGGGGGCGGGAGACCCAGTACTTC
>NA|NA|17|TRBJ1-5|TRBV1
CTSSQDLPGHYNQPQHF
TGCACCAGCAGCCAAGATCTGCCGGGACACTACAATCAGCCCCAGCATTTT
>TRBD1|NA|14|TRBJ1-1|TRBV11-2
CASSLGQGWSEAFF
TGTGCCAGCAGCTTGGGACAGGGGTGGTCTGAAGCTTTCTTT
>TRBD1|NA|13|TRBJ1-1|TRBV7-9
CASSGQGSTEAFF
TGTGCCAGCAGCGGACAGGGGAGTACTGAAGCTTTCTTT
>NA|NA|15|TRBJ1-5|TRBV5-1
CASSLIGSGNQPQHF
TGCGCCAGCAGCTTGATCGGTTCTGGCAATCAGCCCCAGCATTTT
>TRBD1|NA|16|TRBJ1-1|TRBV18
CASSPLKQGGSTEAFF
TGTGCCAGCTCGCCACTCAAACAGGGGGGTAGCACTGAAGCTTTCTTT
>NA|NA|16|TRBJ2-3|TRBV7-2
CASSARTDIFTDTQYF
TGTGCCAGCAGCGCCCGGACAGACATTTTCACAGATACGCAGTATTTT
>TRBD1|NA|17|TRBJ2-2|TRBV4-3
CASSQDAGTGGPGELFF
TGCGCCAGCAGCCAAGACGCCGGGACAGGGGGTCCCGGGGAGCTGTTTTTT
>NA|few|14|TRBJ2-3|TRBV28
CASTLNGGGDTQYF
TGTGCCAGCACTCTAAATGGGGGAGGTGATACGCAGTATTTT
>NA|NA|15|TRBJ2-7|TRBV28
CASSTGTWGSYEQYF
TGTGCCAGCAGTACCGGGACATGGGGCTCCTACGAGCAGTACTTC
>NA|NA|16|TRBJ1-6|TRBV28
CASTVMPGAPNSPLHF
TGTGCCAGCACCGTTATGCCAGGGGCCCCTAATTCACCCCTCCACTTT
>TRBD1|NA|14|TRBJ1-1|TRBV29-1
CSVEEGQGATEAFF
TGCAGCGTTGAAGAAGGGCAGGGGGCCACTGAAGCTTTCTTT
>TRBD2|NA|16|TRBJ2-5|TRBV13
CASSLQGGSSGETQYF
TGTGCCAGCAGCTTACAGGGCGGGAGTTCGGGTGAGACCCAGTACTTC
>NA|NA|13|TRBJ1-3|TRBV7-9
CASAAGAGNTIYF
TGTGCCAGCGCGGCGGGGGCTGGAAACACCATATATTTT
>NA|NA|13|TRBJ2-2|TRBV7-3
CASSLPSTGELFF
TGTGCCAGCAGCTTACCTTCCACCGGGGAGCTGTTTTTT
>TRBD1|NA|13|TRBJ1-1|TRBV5-1
CASSQGVNTEAFF
TGCGCCAGCAGCCAGGGGGTAAACACTGAAGCTTTCTTT
>NA|NA|14|TRBJ2-7|TRBV9
CASSFTRRGSEQYF
TGTGCCAGCAGCTTTACTCGGAGGGGAAGCGAGCAGTACTTC
>NA|NA|14|TRBJ2-7|TRBV5-1
CASSLPTGSGEQYF
TGCGCCAGCAGCTTGCCCACGGGGTCCGGCGAGCAGTACTTC
>NA|NA|12|TRBJ1-1|TRBV18
CASSWGDTEAFF
TGTGCCAGCTCATGGGGGGACACTGAAGCTTTCTTT
>TRBD1|NA|14|TRBJ1-1|TRBV28
CASTITGDGTEAFF
TGTGCCAGCACTATTACAGGGGACGGGACTGAAGCTTTCTTT
>NA|NA|17|TRBJ1-5|TRBV28
CASSLTTGGPTDQPQHF
TGTGCCAGCAGTTTGACCACCGGCGGGCCGACCGATCAGCCCCAGCATTTT
>NA|NA|17|TRBJ1-2|TRBV4-1
CASSQAAPTGPNYGYTF
TGCGCCAGCAGCCAAGCCGCCCCGACAGGTCCGAACTATGGCTACACCTTC
>TRBD1|NA|16|TRBJ2-7|TRBV28
CASSLPEDRGDYEQYF
TGTGCCAGCAGTTTGCCCGAGGACAGGGGTGATTACGAGCAGTACTTC
>NA|NA|13|TRBJ1-1|TRBV30
CAWSSGNSHGAFF
TGTGCCTGGAGTTCAGGGAACTCCCATGGGGCTTTCTTT
>TRBD1|NA|14|TRBJ1-2|TRBV30
CAWSVRPGGYGYTF
TGTGCCTGGAGTGTACGTCCAGGGGGCTATGGCTACACCTTC
>TRBD1|once|14|TRBJ2-5|TRBV19
CATRDRELLETQYF
TGTGCCACGCGGGACAGGGAGTTGTTAGAGACCCAGTACTTC
>NA|NA|16|TRBJ2-3|TRBV5-4
CASSLSRGASTDTQYF
TGTGCCAGCAGCTTGTCGCGTGGAGCTAGCACAGATACGCAGTATTTT
>NA|few|15|TRBJ1-1|TRBV9
CASSPYTEMNTEAFF
TGTGCCAGCAGCCCGTATACCGAGATGAACACTGAAGCTTTCTTT
>NA|NA|14|TRBJ2-3|TRBV30
CAWSQGGGSDTQYF
TGTGCCTGGAGCCAAGGGGGGGGGTCAGATACGCAGTATTTT
>NA|NA|15|TRBJ2-7|TRBV4-3
CASSQWRGTGYEQYF
TGCGCCAGCAGCCAATGGCGCGGAACCGGCTACGAGCAGTACTTC
>NA|NA|13|TRBJ1-1|TRBV28
CATHNHPNTEAFF
TGTGCCACCCACAACCACCCGAACACTGAAGCTTTCTTT
>NA|NA|13|TRBJ1-1|TRBV11-3
CASRAGLNTEAFF
TGTGCCAGCAGGGCAGGGCTTAACACTGAAGCTTTCTTT
>TRBD2|NA|15|TRBJ2-3|TRBV7-2
CASSSTTSWADTQYF
TGTGCCAGCAGCTCGACGACTAGCTGGGCAGATACGCAGTATTTT
>NA|NA|13|TRBJ1-1|TRBV2
CASSTGLNTEAFF
TGTGCCAGCAGTACAGGGCTGAACACTGAAGCTTTCTTT
>NA|NA|15|TRBJ2-7|TRBV5-4
CASSPMTVSSYEQYF
TGTGCCAGCAGCCCTATGACAGTTAGCTCCTACGAGCAGTACTTC
>TRBD2|once|17|TRBJ2-1|TRBV19
CASTGGSGRGPYNEQFF
TGTGCCAGTACGGGGGGTAGCGGGAGAGGGCCCTACAATGAGCAGTTCTTC
>NA|NA|16|TRBJ2-1|TRBV2
CASSLLVGHTYNEQFF
TGTGCCAGCAGTCTTTTAGTGGGACACACCTACAATGAGCAGTTCTTC
>NA|once|15|TRBJ2-2|TRBV28
CASSSPGGWTGELFF
TGTGCCAGCAGTTCCCCCGGGGGTTGGACCGGGGAGCTGTTTTTT
>TRBD1|NA|14|TRBJ2-7|TRBV4-1
CASSLGTGTYEQYF
TGCGCCAGCAGCCTCGGGACAGGGACCTACGAGCAGTACTTC
>NA|NA|13|TRBJ1-6|TRBV7-8
CASGSSYNSPLHF
TGTGCCAGCGGCAGCTCCTATAATTCACCCCTCCACTTT
>NA|few|13|TRBJ2-7|TRBV6-5
CASKDRYSYEQYF
TGTGCCAGCAAAGACAGGTACTCCTACGAGCAGTACTTC
>TRBD2|NA|16|TRBJ2-3|TRBV5-1
CASSLEGLADTDTQYF
TGCGCCAGCAGCTTGGAAGGACTAGCGGACACAGATACGCAGTATTTT
>NA|NA|12|TRBJ2-3|TRBV6-5
CASSKQGDTQYF
TGTGCCAGCAGTAAACAGGGAGATACGCAGTATTTT
>NA|NA|15|TRBJ2-7|TRBV2
CASSSDSWVAYEQYF
TGTGCCAGCAGTTCGGACTCCTGGGTGGCCTACGAGCAGTACTTC
>TRBD2|NA|17|TRBJ2-3|TRBV14
CASRSNFGTSRPDTQYF
TGTGCCAGCAGATCAAACTTCGGGACTAGTCGACCAGATACGCAGTATTTT
>TRBD2|once|18|TRBJ2-1|TRBV7-9
CASSLGGGTSGAHNEQFF
TGTGCCAGCAGCTTAGGAGGTGGGACTAGCGGGGCGCACAATGAGCAGTTCTTC
>NA|NA|14|TRBJ2-6|TRBV14
CASSREGGANVLTF
TGTGCCAGCAGTCGGGAAGGGGGGGCCAACGTCCTGACTTTC
>NA|few|12|TRBJ1-1|TRBV28
CASSFRNTEAFF
TGTGCCAGCAGTTTCCGGAACACTGAAGCTTTCTTT
>TRBD2|NA|13|TRBJ2-1|TRBV9
CASTDRLAGEQFF
TGTGCCAGCACCGATAGACTAGCGGGTGAGCAGTTCTTC
>NA|NA|16|TRBJ1-4|TRBV5-5
CASSFPVLGGNEKLFF
NA
>TRBD2|NA|15|TRBJ2-1|TRBV5-1
CASSGVLAGGNEQFF
TGCGCCAGCAGCGGGGTCCTAGCGGGGGGGAATGAGCAGTTCTTC
>NA|NA|14|TRBJ2-3|TRBV9
CASSGRLDTDTQYF
TGTGCCAGCAGCGGTCGACTTGACACAGATACGCAGTATTTT
>TRBD1|NA|14|TRBJ2-1|TRBV4-1
CASSPGQFYNEQFF
TGCGCCAGCAGCCCGGGACAGTTCTACAATGAGCAGTTCTTC
>NA|once|13|TRBJ1-1|TRBV29-1
CSVEVRDFSEAFF
TGCAGCGTTGAAGTACGGGACTTTAGTGAAGCTTTCTTT
>NA|NA|15|TRBJ1-5|TRBV5-1
CASSLQGYSNQPQHF
TGCGCCAGCAGCTTGCAGGGATATAGCAATCAGCCCCAGCATTTT